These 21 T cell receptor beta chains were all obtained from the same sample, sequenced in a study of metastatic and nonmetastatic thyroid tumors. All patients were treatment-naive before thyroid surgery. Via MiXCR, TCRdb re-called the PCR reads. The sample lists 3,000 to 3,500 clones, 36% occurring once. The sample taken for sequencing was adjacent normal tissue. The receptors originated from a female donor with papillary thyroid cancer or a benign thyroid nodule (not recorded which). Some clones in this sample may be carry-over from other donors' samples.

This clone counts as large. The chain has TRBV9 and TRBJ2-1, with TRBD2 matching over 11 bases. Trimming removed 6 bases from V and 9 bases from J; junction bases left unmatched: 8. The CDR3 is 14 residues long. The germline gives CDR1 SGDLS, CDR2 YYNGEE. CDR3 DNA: TGTGCCAGCAACAGGGGGACTAGCGGTAGTGAGCAGTTCTTC. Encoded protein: CASNRGTSGSEQFF.

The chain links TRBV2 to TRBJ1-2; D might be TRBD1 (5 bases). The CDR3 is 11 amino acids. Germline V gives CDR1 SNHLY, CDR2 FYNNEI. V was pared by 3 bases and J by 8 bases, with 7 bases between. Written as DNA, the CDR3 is TGTGCCAGCAGTGACTCAGGGGGCTACACCTTC. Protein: CASSDSGGYTF.

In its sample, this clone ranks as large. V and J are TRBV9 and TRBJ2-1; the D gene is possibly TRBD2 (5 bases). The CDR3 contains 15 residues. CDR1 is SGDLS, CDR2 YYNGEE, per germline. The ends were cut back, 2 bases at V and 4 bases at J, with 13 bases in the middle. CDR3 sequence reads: CASSVRAQTYNEQFF. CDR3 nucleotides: TGTGCCAGCAGCGTGAGGGCGCAGACATACAATGAGCAGTTCTTC. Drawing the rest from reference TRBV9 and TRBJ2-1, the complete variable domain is DSGVTQTPKHLITATGQRVTLRCSPRSGDLSVYWYQQSLDQGLQFLIQYYNGEERAKGNILERFSAQQFPDLHSELNLSSLELGDSALYFCASSVRAQTYNEQFFGPGTRLTVL.

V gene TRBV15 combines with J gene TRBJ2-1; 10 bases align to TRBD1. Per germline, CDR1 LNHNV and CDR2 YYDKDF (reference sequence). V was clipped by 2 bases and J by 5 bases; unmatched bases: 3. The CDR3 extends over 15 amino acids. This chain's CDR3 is CATSRRTGGNNEQFF. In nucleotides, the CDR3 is TGTGCCACCAGCAGACGGACAGGGGGGAACAATGAGCAGTTCTTC.

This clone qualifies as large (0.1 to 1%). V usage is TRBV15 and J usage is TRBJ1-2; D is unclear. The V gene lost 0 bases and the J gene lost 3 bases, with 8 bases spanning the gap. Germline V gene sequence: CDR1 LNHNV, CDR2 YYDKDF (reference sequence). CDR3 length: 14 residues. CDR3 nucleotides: TGTGCCACCAGCAGAGAGAGAGAAGACTATGGCTACACCTTC. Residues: CATSREREDYGYTF.

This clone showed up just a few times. This CDR3 reads CASSKTEGVQPQHF. DNA of the CDR3: TGTGCCAGCAGTAAAACCGAGGGGGTTCAGCCCCAGCATTTT. The chain joins TRBV12-3 or TRBV12-4 to TRBJ1-5; D may be TRBD1 (6 bases). This CDR3 has 14 amino acids. V lost 5 bases and J 6 bases, leaving 14 bases between the germline ends.

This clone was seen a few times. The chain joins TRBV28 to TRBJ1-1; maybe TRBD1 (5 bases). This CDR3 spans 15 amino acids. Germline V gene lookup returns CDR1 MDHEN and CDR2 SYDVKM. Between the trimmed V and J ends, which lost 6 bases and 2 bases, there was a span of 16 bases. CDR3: CASSPWGEQNTEAFF. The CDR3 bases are TGTGCCAGCAGCCCATGGGGGGAGCAAAACACTGAAGCTTTCTTT.

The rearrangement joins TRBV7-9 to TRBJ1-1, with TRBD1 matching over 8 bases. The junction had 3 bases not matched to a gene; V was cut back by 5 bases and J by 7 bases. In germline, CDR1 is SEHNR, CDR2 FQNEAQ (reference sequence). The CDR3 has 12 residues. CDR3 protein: CASSRDRIEAFF. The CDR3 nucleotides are TGTGCCAGCAGCCGGGACAGGATTGAAGCTTTCTTT.

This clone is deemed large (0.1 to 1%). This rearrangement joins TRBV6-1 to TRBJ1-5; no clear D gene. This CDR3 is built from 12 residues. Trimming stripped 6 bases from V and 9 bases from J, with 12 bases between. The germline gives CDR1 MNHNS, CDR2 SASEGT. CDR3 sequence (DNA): TGTGCCAGCAGGCCCCGTCCGGGGCCCCAGCATTTT. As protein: CASRPRPGPQHF.

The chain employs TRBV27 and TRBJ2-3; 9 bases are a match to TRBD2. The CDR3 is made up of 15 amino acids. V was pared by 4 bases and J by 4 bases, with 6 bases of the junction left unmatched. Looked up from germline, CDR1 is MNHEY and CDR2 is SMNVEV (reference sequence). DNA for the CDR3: TGTGCCAGCAGTTCAGGGACTAGCAGTGCAGATACGCAGTATTTT. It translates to CASSSGTSSADTQYF.

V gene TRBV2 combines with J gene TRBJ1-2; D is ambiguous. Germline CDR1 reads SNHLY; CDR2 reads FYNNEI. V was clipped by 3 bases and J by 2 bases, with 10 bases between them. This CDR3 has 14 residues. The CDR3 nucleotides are TGTGCCAGCAGTGAGGCGGTTTTGAACTATGGCTACACCTTC. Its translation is CASSEAVLNYGYTF.

CDR3 residues: CASRPTGTRGEKAQFF. CDR3 sequence (DNA): TGTGCCAGCAGGCCGACCGGTACTAGGGGGGAGAAGGCGCAGTTCTTC. J is TRBJ2-1 and V is TRBV12-3 or TRBV12-4, with D perhaps given as TRBD1 or TRBD2 (6 bases each). The CDR3 runs 16 residues. V lost 6 bases, J lost 12 bases, and 27 bases lay in between.

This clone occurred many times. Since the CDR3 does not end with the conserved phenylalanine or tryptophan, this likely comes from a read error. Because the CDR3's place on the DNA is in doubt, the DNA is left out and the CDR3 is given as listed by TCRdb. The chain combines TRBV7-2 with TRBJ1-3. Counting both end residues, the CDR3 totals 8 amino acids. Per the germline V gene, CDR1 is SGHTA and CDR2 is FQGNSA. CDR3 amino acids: CASSSGLA.

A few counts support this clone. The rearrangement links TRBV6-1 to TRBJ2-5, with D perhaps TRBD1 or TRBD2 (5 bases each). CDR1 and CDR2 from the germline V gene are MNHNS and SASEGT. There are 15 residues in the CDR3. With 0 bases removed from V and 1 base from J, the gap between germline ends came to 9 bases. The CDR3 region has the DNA TGTGCCAGCAGTGAAGCTGGGGGTTCCCAAGAGACCCAGTACTTC. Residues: CASSEAGGSQETQYF.

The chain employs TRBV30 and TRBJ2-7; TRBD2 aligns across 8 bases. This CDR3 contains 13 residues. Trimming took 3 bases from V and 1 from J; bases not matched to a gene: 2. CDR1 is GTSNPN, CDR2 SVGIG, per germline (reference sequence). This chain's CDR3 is CAWSGRESYEQYV. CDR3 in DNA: TGTGCCTGGAGCGGGAGGGAATCCTACGAGCAGTACGTC.

CDR3 in DNA: TGTGCCAGTAGTGACGCCGCGTGGGGGCTTCGCAATCAGCCCCAGCATTTT. This translates into CASSDAAWGLRNQPQHF. This rearrangement joins TRBV19 to TRBJ1-5, with D possibly being TRBD1 (6 bases). Trimming shortened V by 5 bases and J by 2 bases, and 19 bases separated the two germline ends. Germline V gene lookup returns CDR1 LNHDA and CDR2 SQIVND (reference sequence). The CDR3 contains 17 residues.

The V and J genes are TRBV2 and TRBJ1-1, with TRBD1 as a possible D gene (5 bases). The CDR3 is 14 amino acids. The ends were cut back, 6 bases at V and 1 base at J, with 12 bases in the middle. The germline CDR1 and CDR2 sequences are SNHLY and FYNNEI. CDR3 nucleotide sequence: TGTGCCAGCAGGCCCGACAGTTCGAACACTGAAGCTTTCTTT. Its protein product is CASRPDSSNTEAFF.

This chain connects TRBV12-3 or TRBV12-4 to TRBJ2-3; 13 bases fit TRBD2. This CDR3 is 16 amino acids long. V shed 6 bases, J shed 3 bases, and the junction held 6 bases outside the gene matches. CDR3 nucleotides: TGTGCCAGCAGCCGACTAGCGGGAGGAGGGACAGATACGCAGTATTTT. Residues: CASSRLAGGGTDTQYF.

The CDR3 here is CASTPPKGLGQNEQYF. The CDR3 nucleotides are TGTGCCAGCACCCCCCCCAAGGGACTAGGCCAGAACGAGCAGTACTTC. V is TRBV3-1 and J is TRBJ2-7; 8 nucleotides line up with TRBD2. Germline V CDR1 and CDR2: LGHDT, YNNKEL (reference sequence). The V and J ends lost 7 bases and 5 bases, in that order; junction bases with no gene match: 16. The CDR3 is 16 amino acids.

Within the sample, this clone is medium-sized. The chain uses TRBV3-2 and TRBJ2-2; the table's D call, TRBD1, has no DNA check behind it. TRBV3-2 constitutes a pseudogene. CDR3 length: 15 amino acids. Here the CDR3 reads CASSPRQGPTGELFF. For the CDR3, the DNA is TGTGCCAGCAGCCCCAGACAGGGGCCGACCGGGGAGCTGTTTTTT.

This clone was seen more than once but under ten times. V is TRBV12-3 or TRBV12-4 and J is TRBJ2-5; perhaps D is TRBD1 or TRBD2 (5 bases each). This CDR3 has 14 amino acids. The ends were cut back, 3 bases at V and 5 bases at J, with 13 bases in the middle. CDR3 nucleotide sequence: TGTGCCAGCAGTTTTGGGGGAAGAGGCGAGACCCAGTACTTC. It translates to CASSFGGRGETQYF.